These 20 T cell receptor beta chains were all obtained from the same sample, sequenced in a study of cytomegalovirus exposure and HLA in healthy donors. In the PCR, 60 Vbeta and 13 Jbeta primers were used. Using immunoSEQ multiplex PCR, the repertoire was profiled, and TCRdb retains in-frame clones only, with some absent. The sample lists some 220,000 clones; over 65% were seen once. The specimen sequenced was PBMCs. These TCRs come from a woman aged 55-70 years in good health and CMV-seropositive.

The chain joins TRBV5-4 to TRBJ1-1; D gene unclear. The CDR3 consists of 13 residues. The V gene lost 2 bases and the J gene lost 1 base, with 6 bases spanning the gap. The germline V gene encodes CDR1 SGHNT and CDR2 YYREEE (reference sequence). CDR3 bases: TGTGCCAGCAGCTTCCAGGAGAACACTGAAGCTTTCTTT. It codes for CASSFQENTEAFF.

The genes are TRBV7-7 and TRBJ2-5; 9 bases map to TRBD2. CDR3 length equals 14 residues. In germline, CDR1 is SSHAT, CDR2 FNYEAQ (reference sequence). V lost 4 bases to trimming and J lost 7 bases; unmatched junction nucleotides: 7. The CDR3 DNA is TGTGCCAGCAGCTCGGGACTAGCAATAGGGACCCAGTACTTC. Its protein product is CASSSGLAIGTQYF.

This clone was detected once. The chain uses TRBV25-1 and TRBJ2-5; 8 nucleotides line up with TRBD1. The junction had 5 bases not matched to a gene; V was cut back by 3 bases and J by 5 bases. From germline, CDR1 is MGHDK and CDR2 SYGVNS. This CDR3 spans 14 amino acids. Written as DNA, the CDR3 is TGTGCCAGCAGTGATGGACAGGGTGGGGAGACCCAGTACTTC. Protein product: CASSDGQGGETQYF.

This clone came up a few times. The V gene is TRBV4-1, the J gene TRBJ2-7, with 7 bases lining up with TRBD2. The germline gives CDR1 MGHRA, CDR2 YSYEKL. The CDR3 runs to 17 residues. V shed 1 base and J 1 base; nucleotides not matched to a gene: 10. The CDR3 region is CASSQVGRGSPSYEQYF. CDR3 nucleotides: TGCGCCAGCAGCCAAGTTGGGCGCGGGAGCCCATCCTACGAGCAGTACTTC.

This clone came up once. The chain employs TRBV5-6 and TRBJ2-7, with 9 bases fitting TRBD2. The CDR3 extends over 16 amino acids. J lost 0 bases, V lost 2 bases, and 6 bases had no gene match. Germline V gene data show CDR1 as SGHDT and CDR2 as YYEEEE. CDR3 nucleotide sequence: TGTGCCAGCAGCTTACCTAGCGGGACGGTCTCCTACGAGCAGTACTTC. Its protein product is CASSLPSGTVSYEQYF.

V and J are TRBV7-2 and TRBJ1-1; TRBD1 is a possible D gene (5 bases). Germline V gene data show CDR1 as SGHTA and CDR2 as FQGNSA. V was clipped by 4 bases and J by 11 bases, with 20 bases between them. This CDR3 has 14 amino acids. This CDR3 is CASSSAAPGMIAFF. The DNA of the CDR3 is TGTGCCAGCAGCTCTGCCGCCCCAGGGATGATTGCTTTCTTT.

The rearrangement uses TRBV5-1 and TRBJ1-1; TRBD1 might be the D (5 bases). CDR3 size: 11 residues. V lost 6 bases, J lost 3 bases, and 6 bases lay in between. Germline V gene sequence: CDR1 SGHRS, CDR2 YFSETQ. CDR3 coding DNA: TGCGCCAGCACGGGGGACACTGAAGCTTTCTTT. Amino acid sequence: CASTGDTEAFF.

The genes are TRBV14 and TRBJ1-2; 8 nucleotides align to TRBD1. Germline CDR1 reads SGHDN; CDR2 reads FVKESK. V shed 3 bases and J 6 bases; nucleotides not matched to a gene: 3. The length of the CDR3 is 13 residues. CDR3 nucleotide sequence: TGTGCCAGCAGCCATCAGGGGGCGAATGGCTACACCTTC. This translates into CASSHQGANGYTF.

The chain joins TRBV5-1 to TRBJ1-2; maybe TRBD1 (5 bases). CDR1 and CDR2 from the germline V gene are SGHRS and YFSETQ. CDR3 length: 13 residues. V lost 5 bases and J 7 bases, leaving 15 bases between the germline ends. The CDR3 DNA reads TGCGCCAGCAGAGACCCAGGGATTGGTGGCTACACCTTC. As protein: CASRDPGIGGYTF.

This chain links TRBV11-2 with TRBJ2-3; 9 positions match TRBD2. The CDR3 totals 16 residues. CDR1 and CDR2 from the germline V gene are SGHAT and FQNNGV. The V and J ends lost 0 bases and 1 base, in that order; junction bases with no gene match: 2. In nucleotides, the CDR3 is TGTGCCAGCAGCTTAGAAGTAGCGGGAGGCACAGATACGCAGTATTTT. Protein product: CASSLEVAGGTDTQYF.

This rearrangement joins TRBV7-8 to TRBJ1-1; D remains unclear. This CDR3 comprises 15 residues. In germline, CDR1 is SGHVS, CDR2 FQNEAQ. V dropped 5 bases and J dropped 1 base, with 14 bases sitting between them. CDR3 sequence reads: CASSASGSKNTEAFF. CDR3 bases: TGTGCCAGCAGCGCTAGCGGCTCAAAGAACACTGAAGCTTTCTTT.

This clone was seen only a few times. The chain has TRBV7-2 and TRBJ1-5; D is unresolved. Deletions cut 4 bases from V and 7 bases from J, with 11 bases between. CDR1 is SGHTA and CDR2 is FQGNSA in the germline V gene. The CDR3 runs to 13 residues. CDR3 DNA sequence: TGTGCCAGCAGCTGGGAGCACGACCAGCCCCAGCATTTT. Translated, it gives CASSWEHDQPQHF.

Notes on this clone: A read error may produce the germline difference seen at one junction end. The J gene is TRBJ1-1, the V gene TRBV5-6; D uncertain. The germline V gene has CDR1 SGHDT and CDR2 YYEEEE. This CDR3 has 12 residues. The CDR3 DNA sequence: TGTGCCAGCAGCGCGGGCCCGACTGAGGCTTTCTTT. Protein sequence: CASSAGPTEAFF.

This clone is a singleton in its sample. The chain combines TRBV5-1 with TRBJ2-5; D might be TRBD2 (6 bases). This CDR3 region has 13 residues. Germline CDR1 and CDR2: SGHRS and YFSETQ. Between the trimmed V and J ends, which lost 1 base and 5 bases, there was a span of 9 bases. CDR3 sequence (DNA): TGCGCCAGCAGCTTGTGGGCGGGGGAGACCCAGTACTTC. As protein: CASSLWAGETQYF.

This chain connects TRBV18 to TRBJ2-7; a weak D match, TRBD2 (6 bases). The CDR3 length is 13 residues. V lost 3 bases and J lost 0, with 6 bases in between. Germline V gives CDR1 KGHSH, CDR2 LQKENI. CDR3 coding DNA: TGTGCCAGCTCACCGACTAGCTCCTACGAGCAGTACTTC. This sequence encodes CASSPTSSYEQYF.

This rearrangement joins TRBV6-5 to TRBJ2-7, with TRBD1 matching 7 bases. The V gene's germline CDR1 is MNHEY and CDR2 SVGAGI. V was pared by 6 bases and J by 0 bases, with 8 bases of the junction left unmatched. The CDR3 consists of 15 residues. Written as DNA, the CDR3 is TGTGCCAGCAGCTTCGGGACAGCGCGCTCCTACGAGCAGTACTTC. Its protein product is CASSFGTARSYEQYF.

This clone was counted only a few times. The genes are TRBV5-1 and TRBJ1-2; possible D gene TRBD1, 5 bases. Germline values: CDR1 SGHRS, CDR2 YFSETQ. Trimming removed 4 bases from V and 8 bases from J, with 24 bases in between. The CDR3 sequence is 16 residues long. The CDR3 DNA reads TGCGCCAGCAGCCCGTTCTCTTATGCAGGGTTTGAAGGCTACACCTTC. Its protein product is CASSPFSYAGFEGYTF.

This clone is a singleton in its sample. The rearrangement uses TRBV10-3 and TRBJ2-1, with TRBD2 matching over 10 bases. With V trimmed by 2 bases and J by 9 bases, 16 bases remained unmatched. The CDR3 covers 18 residues. From germline, CDR1 is ENHRY and CDR2 SYGVKD. The CDR3 sequence: CAISESPPASGSKGEQFF. The CDR3 DNA sequence: TGTGCCATCAGTGAGAGTCCCCCGGCTAGCGGGAGCAAAGGTGAGCAGTTCTTC.

This rearrangement joins TRBV2 to TRBJ2-5; 8 bases map to TRBD2. Trimming cost V 6 bases and J 2 bases; bases outside gene matches: 8. The CDR3 has 15 residues. Looked up from germline, CDR1 is SNHLY and CDR2 is FYNNEI. The CDR3 sequence is CASRGGGRLQETQYF. The CDR3 coding sequence is TGTGCCAGCAGGGGTGGCGGGAGGCTTCAAGAGACCCAGTACTTC.

This clone was seen only a few times. V gene TRBV9 combines with J gene TRBJ1-2, with 11 positions matching TRBD1. Losses at the gene ends were 4 bases for V and 8 bases for J; bases not matched to a gene: 16. Germline V lookup: CDR1 SGDLS, CDR2 YYNGEE. The CDR3 has 17 amino acids. The CDR3 nucleotides read TGTGCCAGCAGCCTCCAAGCTAAACCGGGACAGGGGGTCGGCTACACCTTC. Its translation: CASSLQAKPGQGVGYTF.